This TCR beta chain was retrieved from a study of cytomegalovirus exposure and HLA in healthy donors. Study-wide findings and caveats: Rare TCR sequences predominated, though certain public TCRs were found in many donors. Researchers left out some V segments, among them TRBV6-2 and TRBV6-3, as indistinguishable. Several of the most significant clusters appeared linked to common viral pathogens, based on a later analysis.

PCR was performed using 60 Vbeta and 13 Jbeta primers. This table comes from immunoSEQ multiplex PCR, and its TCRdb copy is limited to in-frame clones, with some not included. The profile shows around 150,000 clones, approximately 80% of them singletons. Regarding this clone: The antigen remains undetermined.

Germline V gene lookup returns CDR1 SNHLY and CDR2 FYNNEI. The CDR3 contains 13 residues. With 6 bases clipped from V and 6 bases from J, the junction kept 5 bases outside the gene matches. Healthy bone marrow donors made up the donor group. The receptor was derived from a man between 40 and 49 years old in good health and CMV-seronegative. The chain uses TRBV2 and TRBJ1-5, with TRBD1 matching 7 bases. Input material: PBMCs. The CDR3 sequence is CASRGQEAQPQHF. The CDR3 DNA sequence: TGTGCCAGCAGAGGACAGGAAGCTCAGCCCCAGCATTTT.